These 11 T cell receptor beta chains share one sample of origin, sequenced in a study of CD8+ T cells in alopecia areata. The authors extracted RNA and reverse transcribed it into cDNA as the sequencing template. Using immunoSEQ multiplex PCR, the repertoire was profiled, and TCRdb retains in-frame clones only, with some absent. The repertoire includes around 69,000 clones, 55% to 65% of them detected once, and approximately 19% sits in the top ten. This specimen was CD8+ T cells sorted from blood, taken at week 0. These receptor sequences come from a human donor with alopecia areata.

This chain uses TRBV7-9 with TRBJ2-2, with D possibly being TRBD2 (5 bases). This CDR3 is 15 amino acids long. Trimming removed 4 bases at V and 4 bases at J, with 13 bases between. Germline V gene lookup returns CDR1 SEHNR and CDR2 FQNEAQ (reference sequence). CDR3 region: CASSSPRGGTGELFF. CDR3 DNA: TGTGCCAGCAGCTCACCCCGTGGAGGCACCGGGGAGCTGTTTTTT. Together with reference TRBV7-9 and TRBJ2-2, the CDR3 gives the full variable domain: DTGVSQNPRHKITKRGQNVTFRCDPISEHNRLYWYRQTLGQGPEFLTYFQNEAQLEKSRLLSDRFSAERPKGSFSTLEIQRTEQGDSAMYLCASSSPRGGTGELFFGEGSRLTVL.

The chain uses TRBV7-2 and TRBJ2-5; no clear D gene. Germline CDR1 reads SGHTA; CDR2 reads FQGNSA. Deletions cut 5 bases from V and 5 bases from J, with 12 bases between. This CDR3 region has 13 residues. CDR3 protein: CASSAQNRETQYF. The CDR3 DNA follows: TGTGCCAGCAGCGCCCAAAATAGGGAGACCCAGTACTTC.

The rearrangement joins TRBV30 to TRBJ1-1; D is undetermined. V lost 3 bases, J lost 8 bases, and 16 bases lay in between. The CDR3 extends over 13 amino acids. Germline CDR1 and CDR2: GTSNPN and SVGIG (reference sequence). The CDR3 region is CAWSMIKIAEAFF. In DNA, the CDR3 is TGTGCCTGGAGCATGATAAAAATCGCCGAAGCTTTCTTT.

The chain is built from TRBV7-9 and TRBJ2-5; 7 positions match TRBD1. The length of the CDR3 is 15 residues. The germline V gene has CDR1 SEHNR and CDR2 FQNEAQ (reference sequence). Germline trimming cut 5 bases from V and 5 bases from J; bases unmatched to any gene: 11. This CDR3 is CASSHGTALGETQYF. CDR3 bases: TGTGCCAGCAGCCACGGGACAGCCCTGGGGGAGACCCAGTACTTC.

In nucleotides, the CDR3 is TGTGCCAGCAGCCCTTGGGGACAGGGATATGGCTACACCTTC. This sequence encodes CASSPWGQGYGYTF. The chain is built from TRBV7-9 and TRBJ1-2; 9 bases agree with TRBD1. The CDR3 has 14 amino acids. V was pared by 5 bases and J by 5 bases, with 6 bases of the junction left unmatched. Germline V gene lookup returns CDR1 SEHNR and CDR2 FQNEAQ (reference sequence).

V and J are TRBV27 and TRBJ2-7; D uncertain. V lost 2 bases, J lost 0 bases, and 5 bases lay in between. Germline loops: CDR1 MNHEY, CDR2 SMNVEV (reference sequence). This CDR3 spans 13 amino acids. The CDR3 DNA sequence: TGTGCCAGCAGTTTAACAGTCTCCTACGAGCAGTACTTC. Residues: CASSLTVSYEQYF.

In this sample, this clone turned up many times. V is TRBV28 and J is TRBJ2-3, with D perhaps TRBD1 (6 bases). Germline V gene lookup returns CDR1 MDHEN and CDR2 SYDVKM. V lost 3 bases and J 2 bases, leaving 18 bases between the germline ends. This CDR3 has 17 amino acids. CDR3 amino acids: CASSLLDEGGFTDTQYF. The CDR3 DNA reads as TGTGCCAGCAGTTTGTTGGACGAAGGGGGTTTCACAGATACGCAGTATTTT.

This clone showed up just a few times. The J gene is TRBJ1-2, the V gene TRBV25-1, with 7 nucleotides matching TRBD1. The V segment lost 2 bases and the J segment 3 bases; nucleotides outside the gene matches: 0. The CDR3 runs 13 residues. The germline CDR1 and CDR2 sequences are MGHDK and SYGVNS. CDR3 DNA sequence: TGTGCCAGCAGTGAAACAGGGGACTATGGCTACACCTTC. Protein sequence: CASSETGDYGYTF.

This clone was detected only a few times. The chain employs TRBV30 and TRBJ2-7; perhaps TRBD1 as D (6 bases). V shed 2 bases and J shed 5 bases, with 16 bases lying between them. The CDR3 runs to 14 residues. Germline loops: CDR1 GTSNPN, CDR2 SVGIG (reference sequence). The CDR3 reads CAWSFPQGLHEQYF. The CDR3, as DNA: TGTGCCTGGAGTTTTCCACAGGGTCTCCACGAGCAGTACTTC. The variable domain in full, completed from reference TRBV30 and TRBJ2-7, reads SQTIHQWPATLVQPVGSPLSLECTVEGTSNPNLYWYRQAAGRGLQLLFYSVGIGQISSEVPQNLSASRPQDRQFILSSKKLLLSDSGFYLCAWSFPQGLHEQYFGPGTRLTVT.

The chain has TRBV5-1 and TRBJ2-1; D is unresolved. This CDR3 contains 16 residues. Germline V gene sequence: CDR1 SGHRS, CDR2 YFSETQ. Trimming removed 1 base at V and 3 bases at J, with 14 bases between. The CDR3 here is CASSLSGGALYNEQFF. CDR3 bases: TGCGCCAGCAGCTTGTCTGGCGGAGCCCTCTACAATGAGCAGTTCTTC. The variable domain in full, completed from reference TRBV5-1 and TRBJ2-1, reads KAGVTQTPRYLIKTRGQQVTLSCSPISGHRSVSWYQQTPGQGLQFLFEYFSETQRNKGNFPGRFSGRQFSNSRSEMNVSTLELGDSALYLCASSLSGGALYNEQFFGPGTRLTVL.

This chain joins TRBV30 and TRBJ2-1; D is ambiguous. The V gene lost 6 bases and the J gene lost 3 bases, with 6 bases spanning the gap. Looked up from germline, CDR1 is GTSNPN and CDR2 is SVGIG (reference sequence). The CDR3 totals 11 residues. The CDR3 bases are TGTGCCTGCCGCCACTACAATGAGCAGTTCTTC. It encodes CACRHYNEQFF.